The 22 T cell receptor beta chains below were found in one sample sequenced in a study of blood T cell repertoires in COVID-19. Profiled with immunoSEQ multiplex PCR; TCRdb holds only in-frame clones, not every one. The sample gives nearly 200,000 clones, about 85% of which show up once; around 0.93% is in the top ten. Material for sequencing was peripheral blood. These receptors originate from a man between 60 and 75 years old with COVID-19, enrolled during active disease.

The sample holds one count of this clone. The chain joins TRBV9 to TRBJ2-7, with 7 bases matching TRBD2. The germline V gene has CDR1 SGDLS and CDR2 YYNGEE. Trimming took 2 bases from V and 4 from J; bases not matched to a gene: 6. The CDR3 contains 14 residues. CDR3 sequence: CASSVGGERYEQYF. CDR3 in DNA: TGTGCCAGCAGCGTGGGAGGGGAACGGTACGAGCAGTACTTC.

With respect to this clone: At the DNA level, this CDR3 is encoded by other sequences in the same sample as well. The rearrangement links TRBV9 to TRBJ2-1, with 12 bases fitting TRBD2. The CDR3 runs to 16 residues. CDR1 and CDR2 (germline): SGDLS, YYNGEE. V was clipped by 0 bases and J by 8 bases; unmatched bases: 6. CDR3 in DNA: TGTGCCAGCAGCGTAGATGCTAGCGGGAGGGCCTATGAGCAGTTCTTC. Its translation is CASSVDASGRAYEQFF.

The rearrangement uses TRBV3-1 (or the pseudogene TRBV3-2) and TRBJ1-4; 10 positions match TRBD1. This CDR3 has 14 amino acids. The J segment lost 8 bases and the V segment lost 3 bases, leaving 3 bases of the junction unmatched. Germline V CDR1 and CDR2: LGHDT, YNNKEL (reference sequence). The CDR3 reads CASSQGQGREKLFF. The CDR3 nucleotides are TGTGCCAGCAGCCAGGGACAGGGGCGGGAAAAACTGTTTTTT.

The CDR3 DNA sequence: TGTGCCAGCAGTTTCGCCAGGGGGTTCCATCAGCCCCAGCATTTT. Translating it yields CASSFARGFHQPQHF. V usage is TRBV28 and J usage is TRBJ1-5; the match to TRBD1 covers 7 bases. CDR3 size: 15 residues. Germline lookup yields CDR1 MDHEN and CDR2 SYDVKM. The V and J ends lost 3 bases and 5 bases, in that order; junction bases with no gene match: 7.

The chain employs TRBV2 and TRBJ2-6; D possibly corresponds to TRBD2 (5 bases). The V gene lost 8 bases and the J gene lost 5 bases, with 10 bases spanning the gap. Germline V gene data show CDR1 as SNHLY and CDR2 as FYNNEI. The CDR3 runs to 13 residues. The CDR3 protein is CASLTGRANVLTF. The DNA for the CDR3 is TGTGCCAGCCTCACGGGGAGGGCCAACGTCCTGACTTTC.

The chain couples TRBV3-1 (or the pseudogene TRBV3-2) to TRBJ1-2, with D possibly TRBD1 on 6 matching bases. Germline values: CDR1 LGHDT, CDR2 YNNKEL (reference sequence). Deletions cut 4 bases from V and 6 bases from J, with 12 bases between. The CDR3 consists of 13 residues. The CDR3 DNA follows: TGTGCCAGCAGCCGTGCCGGGACACATGGCTACACCTTC. Its protein product is CASSRAGTHGYTF.

For the CDR3, the DNA is TGTGCCAGCAGCCCTGGGACAGGGGAACGTTCACCCCTCCACTTT. It encodes CASSPGTGERSPLHF. The chain joins TRBV7-8 to TRBJ1-6, with TRBD1 identical over 10 bases. This CDR3 is 15 amino acids long. With 5 bases clipped from V and 9 bases from J, the junction kept 7 bases outside the gene matches. Germline CDR1 reads SGHVS; CDR2 reads FQNEAQ.

This clone was observed a single time. This chain joins TRBV9 and TRBJ1-2; the D is unclear. Germline loops: CDR1 SGDLS, CDR2 YYNGEE. Trimming took 3 bases from V and 2 from J, leaving 17 bases between them. The CDR3 totals 16 residues. CDR3 loop: CASSESLREVNYGYTF. CDR3 nucleotides: TGTGCCAGCAGCGAGAGCTTGCGGGAGGTAAACTATGGCTACACCTTC.

J is TRBJ1-5 and V is TRBV28, with TRBD1 matching over 8 bases. The CDR3 runs 16 residues. The J segment lost 1 base and the V segment lost 6 bases, leaving 8 bases of the junction unmatched. CDR1 and CDR2 from the germline V gene are MDHEN and SYDVKM. CDR3 sequence: CASSPDRVGSNQPQHF. The DNA for the CDR3 is TGTGCCAGCAGCCCGGACAGGGTAGGGAGCAATCAGCCCCAGCATTTT. The variable domain in full, completed from reference TRBV28 and TRBJ1-5, reads DVKVTQSSRYLVKRTGEKVFLECVQDMDHENMFWYRQDPGLGLRLIYFSYDVKMKEKGDIPEGYSVSREKKERFSLILESASTNQTSMYLCASSPDRVGSNQPQHFGDGTRLSIL.

V gene TRBV5-1 combines with J gene TRBJ1-1; D call uncertain. The CDR3 is 15 residues long. The V gene lost 0 bases and the J gene lost 1 base, with 10 bases spanning the gap. The germline CDR1 and CDR2 sequences are SGHRS and YFSETQ. CDR3 region: CASSLVVLKNTEAFF. CDR3 nucleotides: TGCGCCAGCAGCTTGGTGGTCCTAAAGAACACTGAAGCTTTCTTT.

CDR3 amino acids: CAWSPGAGELFF. CDR3 DNA: TGTGCCTGGAGTCCAGGGGCCGGGGAGCTGTTTTTT. V usage is TRBV30 and J usage is TRBJ2-2; possibly TRBD1 for D (6 bases). CDR3 length: 12 residues. The V end was cut by 2 bases, the J end by 6 bases, with 7 bases between. Germline CDR1 GTSNPN, CDR2 SVGIG (reference sequence).

This chain uses TRBV2 with TRBJ1-5, with 7 bases fitting TRBD1. V gave up 5 bases and J gave up 8 bases; unmatched junction bases: 9. CDR1 and CDR2 from the germline V gene are SNHLY and FYNNEI. The CDR3 spans 14 residues. The CDR3 DNA reads TGTGCCAGCAGTAGGCAACAGGGGTTAGAGCCCCAGCATTTT. This gives the protein CASSRQQGLEPQHF. The full variable domain, completed using reference TRBV2 and TRBJ1-5, is EPEVTQTPSHQVTQMGQEVILRCVPISNHLYFYWYRQILGQKVEFLVSFYNNEISEKSEIFDDQFSVERPDGSNFTLKIRSTKLEDSAMYFCASSRQQGLEPQHFGDGTRLSIL.

The rearrangement uses TRBV6-5 and TRBJ1-3, with a possible D match to TRBD1 (5 bases). The CDR3 loop spans 15 amino acids. V was pared by 4 bases and J by 0 bases, with 10 bases between. Germline V gives CDR1 MNHEY, CDR2 SVGAGI. DNA of the CDR3: TGTGCCAGCAGTTCCCCGACAGCCTCTGGAAACACCATATATTTT. This codes for CASSSPTASGNTIYF.

The chain uses TRBV7-2 and TRBJ2-3, with 9 bases identical to TRBD1. V lost 5 bases to trimming and J lost 9 bases; unmatched junction nucleotides: 9. There are 14 residues in the CDR3. Germline V gene sequence: CDR1 SGHTA, CDR2 FQGNSA. The CDR3 here is CASSVTGGVWTQYF. In DNA, the CDR3 is TGTGCCAGCAGCGTCACAGGGGGCGTGTGGACGCAGTATTTT. Using reference TRBV7-2 and TRBJ2-3 for the parts outside the CDR3, the full variable domain is GAGVSQSPSNKVTEKGKDVELRCDPISGHTALYWYRQSLGQGLEFLIYFQGNSAPDKSGLPSDRFSAERTGGSVSTLTIQRTQQEDSAVYLCASSVTGGVWTQYFGPGTRLTVL.

This clone was detected a few times. The chain uses TRBV7-2 and TRBJ2-2; 7 bases match TRBD1. The V and J ends lost 5 bases and 1 base, in that order; junction bases with no gene match: 1. The CDR3 length is 14 residues. Looked up from germline, CDR1 is SGHTA and CDR2 is FQGNSA. This CDR3 is CASSRTGNTGELFF. DNA for the CDR3: TGTGCCAGCAGCCGGACAGGGAACACCGGGGAGCTGTTTTTT.

The chain couples TRBV4-2 to TRBJ2-5, with 9 bases that match TRBD1. This CDR3 region has 17 residues. Trimming removed 1 base from V and 3 bases from J; junction bases left unmatched: 9. Germline values: CDR1 LGHNA, CDR2 YNFKEQ. The CDR3 DNA follows: TGTGCCAGCAGCCAAGCGCCCGGGACAGGGAAGGAAGAGACCCAGTACTTC. Translating it yields CASSQAPGTGKEETQYF.

This clone was counted between two and nine times. The chain has TRBV6-5 and TRBJ1-6, with 7 bases aligning to TRBD1. Germline CDR1 reads MNHEY; CDR2 reads SVGAGI. Trimming cost V 11 bases and J 10 bases; bases outside gene matches: 11. The CDR3 loop spans 13 amino acids. This CDR3 is CAHAQGLSSPLHF. In nucleotides, the CDR3 is TGTGCCCACGCACAGGGGTTAAGCTCACCCCTCCACTTT.

The rearrangement uses TRBV6-5 and TRBJ2-1, with 7 bases lining up with TRBD1. With V trimmed by 3 bases and J by 1 base, 6 bases remained unmatched. This CDR3 comprises 16 residues. Germline V CDR1 and CDR2: MNHEY, SVGAGI. The CDR3 loop is CASSYGWTGSYNEQFF. DNA of the CDR3: TGTGCCAGCAGTTATGGTTGGACAGGTTCCTACAATGAGCAGTTCTTC.

This clone has a single count. Written as DNA, the CDR3 is TGTGCCAGCAGCCCGGTGGTGAGCGGGAGAGGGGCCGGGGAGCTGTTTTTT. It yields the protein CASSPVVSGRGAGELFF. This chain joins TRBV7-8 and TRBJ2-2; 8 bases line up with TRBD2. In germline, CDR1 is SGHVS, CDR2 FQNEAQ. The CDR3 sequence is 17 residues long. With V trimmed by 5 bases and J by 6 bases, 14 bases remained unmatched. The full variable domain, with the rest looked up from reference TRBV7-8 and TRBJ2-2, is GAGVSQSPRYKVAKRGQDVALRCDPISGHVSLFWYQQALGQGPEFLTYFQNEAQLDKSGLPSDRFFAERPEGSVSTLKIQRTQQEDSAVYLCASSPVVSGRGAGELFFGEGSRLTVL.

This rearrangement joins TRBV6-5 to TRBJ2-7, with 10 nucleotides matching TRBD1. Germline assignment: CDR1 MNHEY and CDR2 SVGAGI. CDR3 length: 15 residues. The V gene end was trimmed by 4 bases and the J gene end by 6 bases; junction bases not matched to a gene: 9. This CDR3 is CASSLTGQGTGEQYF. CDR3 bases: TGTGCCAGCAGTTTAACGGGACAGGGGACGGGCGAGCAGTACTTC.

V usage is TRBV3-1 (or the pseudogene TRBV3-2) and J usage is TRBJ1-3, with D tentatively TRBD1 (5 bases). Germline V gives CDR1 LGHDT, CDR2 YNNKEL (reference sequence). The CDR3 totals 15 residues. Trimming cost V 0 bases and J 2 bases, with 8 bases left between them. The CDR3 coding sequence is TGTGCCAGCAGCCAAGATCCAGGGACTGGAAACACCATATATTTT. Protein sequence: CASSQDPGTGNTIYF.

The V gene is TRBV5-8, the J gene TRBJ2-7, with TRBD2 matching 8 bases. Unmatched junction bases numbered 15, after V lost 7 bases and J lost 6 bases. The CDR3 totals 15 residues. Germline V gene lookup returns CDR1 SGHTS and CDR2 YDEGEE. The DNA for the CDR3 is TGTGCCAGCGCACAAATAGCGGGACGTCCCGGCGAGCAGTACTTC. This codes for CASAQIAGRPGEQYF.